The entry that follows covers one T cell receptor (beta chain) sequence. Assay used: immunoSEQ multiplex PCR; TCRdb lists only in-frame clones, some missing. The profile shows under 60,000 clones, more than 85% of them singletons. The sample comes from a study of control samples from healthy donors and cancer patients. The germline CDR1 and CDR2 sequences are MNHEY and SVGAGI. The length of the CDR3 is 12 residues. V lost 6 bases, J lost 5 bases, and 11 bases lay in between. The chain is built from TRBV6-5 and TRBJ2-7, with D possibly being TRBD2 (5 bases). The sequenced material came from PBMCs. The receptor was isolated from a woman aged 45 to 65 with head and neck cancer. The CDR3, as DNA: TGTGCCAGCAGCCCCCGGGAAGACGAGCAGTACTTC. Translation: CASSPREDEQYF.